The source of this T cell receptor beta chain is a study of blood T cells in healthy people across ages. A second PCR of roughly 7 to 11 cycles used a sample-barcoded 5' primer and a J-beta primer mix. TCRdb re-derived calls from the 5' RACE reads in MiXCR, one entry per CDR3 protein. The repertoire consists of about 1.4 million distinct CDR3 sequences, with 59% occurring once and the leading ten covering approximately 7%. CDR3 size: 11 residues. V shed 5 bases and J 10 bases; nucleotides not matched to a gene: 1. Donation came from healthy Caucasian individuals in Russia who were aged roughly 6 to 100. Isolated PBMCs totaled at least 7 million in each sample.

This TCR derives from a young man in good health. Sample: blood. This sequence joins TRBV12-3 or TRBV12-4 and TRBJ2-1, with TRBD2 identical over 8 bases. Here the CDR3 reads CASSTSGEQFF. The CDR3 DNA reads TGTGCCAGCAGTACTAGCGGAGAGCAGTTCTTC.